What follows are 13 T cell receptor beta chains derived from one specimen sequenced in a study of T cell responses to AZD1222 COVID-19 vaccine. The table came from immunoSEQ multiplex PCR; TCRdb's copy has only in-frame clones and leaves some out. The sample gives more than 150,000 clones, 88% of which show up once; approximately 0.5% is in the top ten. The sample in question was peripheral blood, obtained on day 0 of AZD1222 vaccination. These receptors were collected from an adult in good health.

This clone appeared a single time. The V and J genes are TRBV27 and TRBJ2-7; perhaps TRBD2 as D (6 bases). CDR1 and CDR2 (germline): MNHEY, SMNVEV (reference sequence). V gave up 4 bases and J gave up 2 bases, with 9 bases separating them. The CDR3 contains 13 residues. The CDR3 loop is CASSYRLAYEQYF. In DNA, the CDR3 is TGTGCCAGCAGTTACAGACTAGCCTACGAGCAGTACTTC.

This chain connects TRBV24-1 to TRBJ1-2; 8 nucleotides match TRBD1. CDR3 size: 13 residues. Germline loops: CDR1 KGHDR, CDR2 SFDVKD. The junction had 4 bases not matched to a gene; V was cut back by 9 bases and J by 2 bases. The CDR3 here is CATGQGGNYGYTF. CDR3 sequence (DNA): TGTGCCACCGGACAGGGAGGCAACTATGGCTACACCTTC.

V is TRBV10-3 and J is TRBJ2-1; 12 bases line up with TRBD2. CDR1 and CDR2 (germline): ENHRY, SYGVKD. The CDR3 has 16 residues. V lost 5 bases and J lost 4; bases outside the gene matches: 6. The CDR3 DNA is TGTGCCATCAGTAGTACTAGCGGGAGGATTTACAATGAGCAGTTCTTC. Translation gives CAISSTSGRIYNEQFF.

This clone has only a few counts. J is TRBJ1-5 and V is TRBV6-5, with D possibly being TRBD1 (5 bases). The CDR3 loop spans 14 amino acids. The V and J ends lost 6 bases and 0 bases respectively, with 9 bases between them. Germline V gives CDR1 MNHEY, CDR2 SVGAGI. The CDR3 here is CASRWGNSNQPQHF. The CDR3 DNA follows: TGTGCCAGCAGGTGGGGGAATAGCAATCAGCCCCAGCATTTT.

CDR3 amino acids: CSASGTGETDTQYF. CDR3 DNA: TGCAGCGCCTCCGGGACAGGGGAAACAGATACGCAGTATTTT. This rearrangement joins TRBV29-1 to TRBJ2-3, with 10 bases fitting TRBD1. The V and J ends lost 7 bases and 3 bases, in that order; junction bases with no gene match: 7. The germline V gene encodes CDR1 SQVTM and CDR2 ANQGSEA. This CDR3 comprises 14 residues.

The CDR3 reads CASSIQGSGTEAFF. The CDR3 DNA reads as TGTGCCAGCAGTATACAGGGGTCGGGGACTGAAGCTTTCTTT. The chain joins TRBV27 to TRBJ1-1; 7 bases agree with TRBD1. CDR1 and CDR2 (germline): MNHEY, SMNVEV (reference sequence). This CDR3 has 14 residues. V trimming: 5 bases; J trimming: 5 bases; junction bases outside the gene matches: 8.

V and J are TRBV15 and TRBJ1-1, with a tentative D call TRBD1 (5 bases). Trimming removed 8 bases from V and 4 bases from J, with 20 bases in between. Germline-derived CDR1 and CDR2 are LNHNV and YYDKDF (reference sequence). The CDR3 is made up of 15 amino acids. The CDR3 loop is CATHRGFDSPTEAFF. CDR3 sequence (DNA): TGTGCCACCCACCGGGGGTTCGACAGCCCCACTGAAGCTTTCTTT.

This clone was recorded only once. The chain uses TRBV5-5 and TRBJ2-3; 7 bases align to TRBD2. Germline V gene sequence: CDR1 SGHKS, CDR2 YYEKEE (reference sequence). V lost 4 bases, J lost 4 bases, and 12 bases stayed unmatched. This CDR3 contains 16 residues. As DNA, the CDR3 is TGTGCCAGCAGCCCTTGGATGGCGGGAGTAGCAGATACGCAGTATTTT. Protein sequence: CASSPWMAGVADTQYF.

The chain recombines TRBV5-1 with TRBJ1-6; TRBD1 matches at 7 bases. The CDR3 length is 17 residues. The germline V gene has CDR1 SGHRS and CDR2 YFSETQ. J gave up 8 bases and V 0 bases, and 11 bases lay outside the gene matches. The DNA for the CDR3 is TGCGCCAGCAGCTTGGCCAGGACAGGCCTTAGGGATTCACCCCTCCACTTT. Its protein is CASSLARTGLRDSPLHF.

This clone was recorded once. The rearrangement joins TRBV30 to TRBJ1-5, with 12 bases lining up with TRBD1. This CDR3 contains 13 residues. V gave up 4 bases and J gave up 7 bases; unmatched junction bases: 2. The germline V gene has CDR1 GTSNPN and CDR2 SVGIG (reference sequence). In DNA, the CDR3 is TGTGCCTGGAAGGGGACAGGGGGCCAGCCCCAGCATTTT. This translates into CAWKGTGGQPQHF.

This clone was observed a few times. The rearrangement joins TRBV24-1 to TRBJ2-2; no definite D call. The V gene's germline CDR1 is KGHDR and CDR2 SFDVKD. The CDR3 runs 13 residues. Trimming removed 3 bases from V and 6 bases from J, with 7 bases in between. Written as DNA, the CDR3 is TGTGCCACCAGTGATCATCCGCCCGGGGAGCTGTTTTTT. This codes for CATSDHPPGELFF.

The V and J genes are TRBV4-1 and TRBJ2-1; a possible D gene is TRBD2 (6 bases). Germline V gene data show CDR1 as MGHRA and CDR2 as YSYEKL. The germline V and J ends were trimmed by 8 bases and 9 bases, with 11 bases remaining between them. There are 11 residues in the CDR3. The chain's CDR3 is CASDGGGEQFF. The CDR3 DNA reads TGCGCCAGCGACGGGGGTGGTGAGCAGTTCTTC.

The chain uses TRBV28 and TRBJ1-4; D is perhaps TRBD1 (5 bases). Germline values: CDR1 MDHEN, CDR2 SYDVKM. Trimming took off 6 bases at V and 6 bases at J, with 11 bases between the two ends. This CDR3 contains 13 residues. This chain's CDR3 is CASSQGTHEKLFF. The CDR3 bases are TGTGCCAGCAGCCAAGGGACTCATGAAAAACTGTTTTTT.